The TCR beta chain under discussion was sequenced for a study of siplizumab effects on memory and regulatory T cells. Findings and limits, study-wide: The Treg-derived share of mappable alloreactive CD4+ clones averaged roughly 64% with siplizumab and 26.9% in controls. The alloresponse seemed to draw substantially on naive T cells, which appeared more diverse than memory cells. Suppressive capability of dividing Tregs from siplizumab cultures went unverified.

Per individual sample, 95,000 to 100,000 TCR templates were assayed. Libraries were prepared by immunoSEQ multiplex PCR; TCRdb keeps only in-frame clonotypes and omits some of them. The sample lists some 100,000 clones, 90% to 95% occurring once. The length of the CDR3 is 12 residues. Germline loops: CDR1 MNHNS, CDR2 SASEGT. Trimming stripped 5 bases from V and 7 bases from J, with 11 bases between. With regard to this clone: Its antigen remains unidentified.

This receptor was identified in a human donor in good health. This chain joins TRBV6-1 and TRBJ1-1; tentatively, D is TRBD1 (5 bases). Sequences were obtained from Tregs sorted from blood. CDR3 in amino acids: CASSLQRGEAFF. The CDR3 nucleotides read TGTGCCAGCAGTTTACAGAGGGGTGAAGCTTTCTTT.